The 8 T cell receptor beta chains given below trace back to one sample, sequenced in a study of T cell repertoires in cytomegalovirus infection. No antigens are known for them. TCRdb ran MiXCR on the reads and lists one entry per CDR3 protein. This repertoire shows about 830,000 distinct CDR3 sequences, about 31% found once; its top ten account for around 12%. The sequencing used cultured CD8+ T cells from PBMCs, collected from culture after CMV antigen stimulation. These receptor sequences come from a human donor in good health (CMV status not recorded). Some clones in this sample may be carry-over from other donors' samples.

This clonotype showed up just a few times. The chain recombines TRBV7-6 with TRBJ1-2, with 10 bases that match TRBD1. J was trimmed by 8 bases and V by 5 bases; bases with no gene match: 8. Germline V gene data show CDR1 as SGHVS and CDR2 as FNYEAQ. CDR3 size: 14 residues. The CDR3 loop reads CASSNTGTGVGYTF. CDR3 nucleotide sequence: TGTGCCAGCAGCAACACCGGGACAGGGGTAGGCTACACCTTC.

The chain carries TRBV7-2 and TRBJ1-4; D call uncertain. The CDR3 contains 15 residues. The V end lost 5 bases, the J end lost 7 bases, and 17 bases lay between the germline ends. Germline lookup yields CDR1 SGHTA and CDR2 FQGNSA. The CDR3 protein is CASSPLQSRGEKLFF. The CDR3 coding sequence is TGTGCCAGCAGCCCGTTACAGTCCCGTGGTGAAAAACTGTTTTTT.

The chain is built from TRBV12-3 or TRBV12-4 and TRBJ2-7; tentative D call: TRBD2 (5 bases). The V and J ends lost 6 bases and 5 bases respectively, with 11 bases between them. The CDR3 runs 12 residues. The CDR3 sequence: CASSPGLHEQYF. The DNA of the CDR3 is TGTGCCAGCAGCCCCGGACTCCACGAGCAGTACTTC.

The chain links TRBV7-9 to TRBJ2-7; D is perhaps TRBD1 (6 bases). Germline CDR1 reads SEHNR; CDR2 reads FQNEAQ (reference sequence). The CDR3 totals 15 residues. The V end was cut by 1 base, the J end by 3 bases, with 13 bases between. This CDR3 reads CASSLGSRDIYEQYV. In DNA form, the CDR3 reads TGTGCCAGCAGCTTAGGTAGTAGGGACATCTACGAGCAGTACGTC.

The chain carries TRBV7-6 and TRBJ1-5, with 8 bases identical to TRBD1. There are 15 residues in the CDR3. From germline, CDR1 is SGHVS and CDR2 FNYEAQ. V lost 5 bases and J lost 4; bases outside the gene matches: 7. The DNA of the CDR3 is TGTGCCAGCAGCCAAGCCGGGGACAGGAATCAGCCCCAGCATTTT. Protein: CASSQAGDRNQPQHF.

The table lists this clonotype with a few counts. V is TRBV7-2 and J is TRBJ1-2; D unresolved. There are 15 residues in the CDR3. Trimming pared 6 bases from V and 4 bases from J, leaving 18 bases between. The germline gives CDR1 SGHTA, CDR2 FQGNSA. The CDR3 DNA reads as TGTGCCAGCAGGTCTACGGAGTCGAGGGTCTATGGCTACACCTTC. It is translated as CASRSTESRVYGYTF.

The chain employs TRBV2 and TRBJ2-7; D is perhaps TRBD1 (6 bases). The V gene lost 6 bases and the J gene lost 2 bases, with 8 bases spanning the gap. This CDR3 has 12 residues. Germline-derived CDR1 and CDR2 are SNHLY and FYNNEI. The CDR3 DNA is TGTGCCAGCAGGGACAGACCCTACGAGCAGTACGTC. This gives the protein CASRDRPYEQYV.

In its sample, this clonotype was seen a few times. V and J are TRBV19 and TRBJ1-5, with D possibly matching TRBD1 (5 bases). CDR3 size: 15 residues. Trimming shortened V by 3 bases and J by 7 bases, and 16 bases separated the two germline ends. CDR1 and CDR2 from the germline V gene are LNHDA and SQIVND (reference sequence). CDR3 nucleotide sequence: TGTGCCAGTAGTATCATAGGGACCCAGAGGCAGCCCCAGCATTTT. This sequence encodes CASSIIGTQRQPQHF.